This is a list of T cell receptor beta chains from one sample in a study of response to subunit inactivated influenza vaccine. From the RT-PCR reads, TCRdb called clonotypes with MiXCR, one entry per CDR3 protein. The sample has hundreds of thousands of distinct CDR3 sequences; roughly 10% are singletons. This sample comprised PBMCs from blood, obtained on the day of vaccination. The receptors derive from a man over 45 who received an inactivated influenza vaccine. The CDR3 runs from the conserved cysteine through the conserved F or W. Fields, in order: V gene, J gene, D gene, clone size, CDR3 protein, CDR3 DNA. A D gene is named only where the DNA matches it firmly. The size of a clone is reported for some rows only, either as once, few or many, or as a class for expanded clones.

v_call: TRBV19; j_call: TRBJ2-3; d_call: NA; clone_size: many; cdr3_aa: CASSGAAFGTDTQYF; cdr3_nt: TGTGCCAGTAGTGGCGCCGCTTTTGGCACAGATACGCAGTATTTT
v_call: TRBV12-3/TRBV12-4; j_call: TRBJ1-2; d_call: NA; clone_size: few; cdr3_aa: CASSTTGSNYGYTF; cdr3_nt: TGTGCCAGCAGTACGACAGGATCTAACTATGGCTACACCTTC
v_call: TRBV18; j_call: TRBJ2-3; d_call: TRBD1; clone_size: NA; cdr3_aa: CASGTGGLHVTQYF; cdr3_nt: TGTGCCAGCGGGACAGGGGGCTTGCACGTGACGCAGTATTTT
v_call: TRBV12-3/TRBV12-4; j_call: TRBJ2-6; d_call: NA; clone_size: NA; cdr3_aa: CASSGTSGANVLTF; cdr3_nt: TGTGCCAGCAGTGGGACTTCTGGGGCCAACGTCCTGACTTTC
v_call: TRBV3-1; j_call: TRBJ1-5; d_call: NA; clone_size: NA; cdr3_aa: CASSQGVSVGNQPQHF; cdr3_nt: TGTGCCAGCAGCCAAGGCGTCAGCGTTGGCAATCAGCCCCAGCATTTT
v_call: TRBV10-3; j_call: TRBJ1-1; d_call: TRBD1; clone_size: few; cdr3_aa: CAISRQGVGTEAFF; cdr3_nt: TGTGCCATCAGCCGACAGGGGGTTGGGACTGAAGCTTTCTTT
v_call: TRBV7-2; j_call: TRBJ2-7; d_call: NA; clone_size: NA; cdr3_aa: CASSFGYQSYEQYF; cdr3_nt: TGTGCCAGCAGCTTTGGGTACCAATCCTACGAGCAGTACTTC
v_call: TRBV27; j_call: TRBJ2-1; d_call: TRBD2; clone_size: NA; cdr3_aa: CASSLLGTSGSNEQFF; cdr3_nt: TGTGCCAGCAGTTTACTTGGGACTAGCGGGAGCAATGAGCAGTTCTTC
v_call: TRBV7-2; j_call: TRBJ2-3; d_call: NA; clone_size: many; cdr3_aa: CASSAGSSYTDTQYF; cdr3_nt: TGTGCCAGCAGCGCGGGGTCCTCGTACACAGATACGCAGTATTTT
v_call: TRBV7-9; j_call: TRBJ2-3; d_call: TRBD1; clone_size: NA; cdr3_aa: CASSRTGRDTQYF; cdr3_nt: TGTGCCAGCAGCCGGACAGGAAGGGATACGCAGTATTTT
v_call: TRBV6-2/TRBV6-3; j_call: TRBJ2-7; d_call: NA; clone_size: NA; cdr3_aa: CASRIRETEMYEQYF; cdr3_nt: TGTGCCAGCAGAATCCGGGAAACGGAGATGTACGAGCAGTACTTC
v_call: TRBV20-1; j_call: TRBJ2-7; d_call: NA; clone_size: NA; cdr3_aa: CSARELRVAGVHEQYF; cdr3_nt: TGCAGTGCTAGAGAACTCCGAGTGGCAGGGGTCCACGAGCAGTACTTC
v_call: TRBV9; j_call: TRBJ1-4; d_call: NA; clone_size: few; cdr3_aa: CASSISPGLGEKLFF; cdr3_nt: TGTGCCAGCAGCATATCCCCGGGCTTGGGAGAAAAACTGTTTTTT
v_call: TRBV20-1; j_call: TRBJ2-3; d_call: NA; clone_size: NA; cdr3_aa: CSARDSREWGTQYF; cdr3_nt: TGCAGTGCTAGAGATTCGAGGGAGTGGGGTACGCAGTATTTT
v_call: TRBV6-5; j_call: TRBJ2-3; d_call: NA; clone_size: few; cdr3_aa: CASREEPDTQYF; cdr3_nt: TGTGCCAGCAGGGAAGAGCCAGATACGCAGTATTTT
v_call: TRBV12-3/TRBV12-4; j_call: TRBJ1-1; d_call: NA; clone_size: many; cdr3_aa: CASSLGRQNTEAFF; cdr3_nt: TGTGCCAGCAGTTTAGGGAGACAGAACACTGAAGCTTTCTTT
v_call: TRBV10-3; j_call: TRBJ1-2; d_call: TRBD1; clone_size: NA; cdr3_aa: CAISDFSAEQGDGYTF; cdr3_nt: TGTGCCATCAGTGACTTTTCGGCAGAGCAGGGGGATGGCTACACCTTC
v_call: TRBV20-1; j_call: TRBJ2-7; d_call: NA; clone_size: NA; cdr3_aa: CSARGEVYSYEQYF; cdr3_nt: TGCAGTGCTAGAGGGGAGGTGTACTCCTACGAGCAGTACTTC
v_call: TRBV6-5; j_call: TRBJ2-1; d_call: TRBD1; clone_size: few; cdr3_aa: CASSYSGGQGANEQFF; cdr3_nt: TGTGCCAGCAGTTACTCAGGCGGGCAGGGGGCGAATGAGCAGTTCTTC
v_call: TRBV6-2/TRBV6-3; j_call: TRBJ2-2; d_call: NA; clone_size: NA; cdr3_aa: CASSAGIGELFF; cdr3_nt: TGTGCCAGCAGTGCCGGAATCGGGGAGCTGTTTTTT
v_call: TRBV20-1; j_call: TRBJ2-5; d_call: TRBD1; clone_size: many; cdr3_aa: CSARSNRDREQETQYF; cdr3_nt: TGCAGTGCTAGGAGTAACCGGGACAGGGAACAAGAGACCCAGTACTTC
v_call: TRBV29-1; j_call: TRBJ2-1; d_call: TRBD2; clone_size: few; cdr3_aa: CSVDVGREGGKQFF; cdr3_nt: TGCAGCGTTGATGTGGGCAGGGAGGGTGGGAAGCAGTTCTTC